These 28 T cell receptor beta chains were all obtained from the same sample, sequenced in a study of cytomegalovirus exposure and HLA in healthy donors. The PCR used 60 Vbeta and 13 Jbeta primers. TCRdb keeps only in-frame clones here, not all; method: immunoSEQ multiplex PCR. The sample yields approximately 140,000 clones, 55% to 75% seen once. The sequencing sample was made of PBMCs. These receptors were taken from a human donor in good health.

The chain employs TRBV5-6 and TRBJ2-5, with 7 nucleotides matching TRBD1. The CDR3 consists of 15 residues. The V and J ends lost 4 bases and 5 bases, in that order; junction bases with no gene match: 11. The germline gives CDR1 SGHDT, CDR2 YYEEEE. The CDR3 is CASSEPGQRRETQYF. Written as DNA, the CDR3 is TGTGCCAGCAGCGAACCGGGACAGCGACGGGAGACCCAGTACTTC.

CDR3 amino acids: CASSSPRLAGGWNEQFF. CDR3 DNA: TGCGCCAGCAGCTCACCCAGGCTAGCGGGGGGGTGGAATGAGCAGTTCTTC. The chain recombines TRBV5-1 with TRBJ2-1; 12 bases fit TRBD2. Trimming removed 3 bases from V and 7 bases from J; junction bases left unmatched: 11. Germline V lookup: CDR1 SGHRS, CDR2 YFSETQ. The CDR3 runs to 17 residues.

The chain has TRBV19 and TRBJ1-2; perhaps TRBD1 as D (5 bases). Germline CDR1 and CDR2: LNHDA and SQIVND (reference sequence). The CDR3 length is 12 residues. The V gene lost 7 bases and the J gene lost 3 bases, with 9 bases spanning the gap. The CDR3 reads CASTQGDYGYTF. CDR3 nucleotide sequence: TGTGCCAGTACCCAGGGCGACTATGGCTACACCTTC.

The chain recombines TRBV30 with TRBJ2-3; D remains unclear. Trimming removed 0 bases from V and 0 bases from J, with 13 bases in between. The CDR3 is 16 amino acids. Per the germline V gene, CDR1 is GTSNPN and CDR2 is SVGIG (reference sequence). CDR3 residues: CAWSVLISRSTDTQYF. In nucleotides, the CDR3 is TGTGCCTGGAGTGTACTAATATCGCGTAGCACAGATACGCAGTATTTT.

This chain connects TRBV19 to TRBJ2-5; weak D call: TRBD1 (6 bases). Gene TRBJ2-7 matches the end of the DNA better, so the J call may be wrong. CDR1 is LNHDA, CDR2 SQIVND, per germline (reference sequence). The CDR3 loop spans 15 amino acids. CDR3 nucleotide sequence: TGTGCCAGTAGTAACGCCGGACAGCTTCTCCTCGAGCAGTACTTC. The encoded protein is CASSNAGQLLLEQYF.

This clone was counted a few times. The chain recombines TRBV4-3 with TRBJ1-2; 10 positions agree with TRBD1. The CDR3 totals 15 residues. V dropped 4 bases and J dropped 6; count of bases not matched to a gene: 8. Germline CDR1 is LGHNA and CDR2 is YSLEER. The CDR3 loop is CASSRDRGLGDGYTF. The CDR3 coding sequence is TGCGCCAGCAGCCGAGACAGGGGGCTAGGTGATGGCTACACCTTC.

This clone was detected a few times. The rearrangement links TRBV7-2 to TRBJ2-5; 8 bases are a match to TRBD2. The J call is doubtful: the DNA matches TRBJ2-7 better. Germline loops: CDR1 SGHTA, CDR2 FQGNSA. This CDR3 has 16 amino acids. The CDR3 loop reads CASSLYPHGGANEQYF. Here the CDR3 DNA reads TGTGCCAGCAGCTTATACCCTCACGGGGGGGCAAACGAGCAGTACTTC.

The chain employs TRBV5-4 and TRBJ2-2; 7 bases agree with TRBD1. This CDR3 spans 15 amino acids. The germline gives CDR1 SGHNT, CDR2 YYREEE (reference sequence). The V gene end was trimmed by 4 bases and the J gene end by 1 base; junction bases not matched to a gene: 4. The CDR3 DNA sequence: TGTGCCAGCAGCCGAGGACAGGTGAACACCGGGGAGCTGTTTTTT. Translating it yields CASSRGQVNTGELFF.

The table lists this clone with a few counts. The V gene is TRBV6-5, the J gene TRBJ2-2; D remains ambiguous. The germline V gene has CDR1 MNHEY and CDR2 SVGAGI. V was trimmed by 2 bases and J by 6 bases, leaving 4 bases between them. CDR3 length: 12 residues. The CDR3 DNA sequence: TGTGCCAGCAGTTACCCCGCCGGGGAGCTGTTTTTT. Its protein is CASSYPAGELFF.

This sequence joins TRBV7-3 and TRBJ2-3; D ambiguous. Trimming took 5 bases from V and 2 from J, leaving 11 bases between them. Per the germline V gene, CDR1 is SGHTA and CDR2 is FQGTGA. The length of the CDR3 is 14 residues. CDR3 protein: CASSHLTPTDTQYF. CDR3 DNA sequence: TGTGCCAGCAGCCACTTAACCCCCACAGATACGCAGTATTTT.

CDR3 coding DNA: TGTGCCGGACTCGCCGGGACTAGCGGGGGTTCCCACTCCTACGAGCAGTACTTC. This gives the protein CAGLAGTSGGSHSYEQYF. The chain carries TRBV30 and TRBJ2-7; 14 nucleotides line up with TRBD2. Germline V gene data show CDR1 as GTSNPN and CDR2 as SVGIG (reference sequence). The CDR3 sequence is 18 residues long. V gave up 8 bases and J gave up 0 bases; unmatched junction bases: 15.

The V call is TRBV25-1, the J call TRBJ1-2, with TRBD1 matching 10 bases. This CDR3 comprises 14 residues. Trimming removed 2 bases from V and 4 bases from J; junction bases left unmatched: 1. Germline V gives CDR1 MGHDK, CDR2 SYGVNS. Here the CDR3 reads CASSEGTGVYGYTF. The CDR3 DNA is TGTGCCAGCAGTGAAGGGACAGGGGTCTATGGCTACACCTTC.

The V and J genes are TRBV7-2 and TRBJ1-6; TRBD1 aligns across 11 bases. With 1 base clipped from V and 10 bases from J, the junction kept 3 bases outside the gene matches. Germline V lookup: CDR1 SGHTA, CDR2 FQGNSA. This CDR3 comprises 15 residues. CDR3 in DNA: TGTGCCAGCAGCTTAGTGGGACAGGGGGGCTCACCCCTCCACTTT. Protein sequence: CASSLVGQGGSPLHF.

As DNA, the CDR3 is TGTGCCAGCAGCCAAGAGGACAGCCGGGACACAGATACGCAGTATTTT. This gives the protein CASSQEDSRDTDTQYF. This sequence joins TRBV4-2 and TRBJ2-3; D might be TRBD1 (6 bases). The CDR3 covers 16 residues. Germline V gives CDR1 LGHNA, CDR2 YNFKEQ. V was trimmed by 0 bases and J by 2 bases, leaving 12 bases between them.

The table lists this clone with a few counts. The V call is TRBV15, the J call TRBJ1-5; TRBD1 might be the D (5 bases). The CDR3 runs to 14 residues. Trimming pared 5 bases from V and 4 bases from J, leaving 12 bases between. Per the germline V gene, CDR1 is LNHNV and CDR2 is YYDKDF (reference sequence). This CDR3 is CATSGGATNQPQHF. DNA for the CDR3: TGTGCCACCAGCGGAGGGGCCACAAATCAGCCCCAGCATTTT.

The chain joins TRBV30 to TRBJ2-3; the D is unclear. Germline-derived CDR1 and CDR2 are GTSNPN and SVGIG (reference sequence). The length of the CDR3 is 13 residues. Trimming took 2 bases from V and 2 from J, leaving 8 bases between them. CDR3 nucleotide sequence: TGTGCCTGGAGTCACTCCCTCACAGATACGCAGTATTTT. Amino acids: CAWSHSLTDTQYF.

The chain recombines TRBV15 with TRBJ2-7; a possible D gene is TRBD2 (7 bases). Germline V gene data show CDR1 as LNHNV and CDR2 as YYDKDF (reference sequence). The CDR3 consists of 15 residues. V was shortened by 1 base and J by 1 base, with 11 bases between the two germline ends. Written as DNA, the CDR3 is TGTGCCACCAGCAGAGGGGGGGGCCCGTCCTACGAGCAGTACTTC. This codes for CATSRGGGPSYEQYF.

V is TRBV18 and J is TRBJ1-2; 9 nucleotides line up with TRBD1. The CDR3 consists of 16 residues. Germline CDR1 is KGHSH and CDR2 is LQKENI. V lost 3 bases, J lost 1 base, and 6 bases stayed unmatched. CDR3 bases: TGTGCCAGCTCACCGGGACAGGGTGGATTTAACTATGGCTACACCTTC. This encodes CASSPGQGGFNYGYTF.

The chain has TRBV4-3 and TRBJ1-5; the match to TRBD1 covers 12 bases. The CDR3 covers 20 residues. The J segment lost 2 bases and the V segment lost 0 bases, leaving 11 bases of the junction unmatched. Germline V gene lookup returns CDR1 LGHNA and CDR2 YSLEER. DNA for the CDR3: TGCGCCAGCAGCCAAGATCCCCCGGGACAGGGGGCGCGGGGCAATCAGCCCCAGCATTTT. It is translated as CASSQDPPGQGARGNQPQHF.

V gene TRBV5-4 combines with J gene TRBJ2-3; weak D call: TRBD2 (5 bases). Trimming removed 4 bases at V and 2 bases at J, with 8 bases between. CDR1 SGHNT and CDR2 YYREEE come from the germline V gene (reference sequence). CDR3 length equals 13 residues. The CDR3 here is CASSELVTDTQYF. CDR3 nucleotides: TGTGCCAGCAGCGAACTAGTCACAGATACGCAGTATTTT.

The chain employs TRBV7-9 and TRBJ2-7; 9 positions match TRBD1. Germline V gives CDR1 SEHNR, CDR2 FQNEAQ (reference sequence). V was pared by 3 bases and J by 6 bases, with 3 bases of the junction left unmatched. This CDR3 comprises 13 residues. This chain's CDR3 is CASSFSTGGEQYF. The CDR3 coding sequence is TGTGCCAGCAGCTTCTCGACAGGGGGCGAGCAGTACTTC.

V and J are TRBV5-1 and TRBJ1-1; 11 bases fit TRBD1. Looked up from germline, CDR1 is SGHRS and CDR2 is YFSETQ. V lost 4 bases to trimming and J lost 3 bases; unmatched junction nucleotides: 5. This CDR3 region has 15 residues. The DNA of the CDR3 is TGCGCCAGCAGCAGGGACAGGGGGGGGTACACTGAAGCTTTCTTT. Amino acids: CASSRDRGGYTEAFF.

This chain links TRBV4-3 with TRBJ1-2, with TRBD1 matching over 10 bases. The CDR3 extends over 14 amino acids. With 3 bases clipped from V and 4 bases from J, the junction kept 2 bases outside the gene matches. CDR1 and CDR2 (germline): LGHNA, YSLEER. The CDR3 reads CASSQGQGSYGYTF. In DNA form, the CDR3 reads TGCGCCAGCAGCCAGGGACAGGGGAGCTATGGCTACACCTTC.

This clone came up a few times. Additional DNA sequences in this sample encode the identical CDR3. V usage is TRBV7-2 and J usage is TRBJ2-1, with 7 bases identical to TRBD2. V gave up 0 bases and J gave up 6 bases; unmatched junction bases: 2. CDR1 SGHTA and CDR2 FQGNSA come from the germline V gene. The CDR3 has 14 amino acids. CDR3 loop: CASSLAAGANEQFF. In DNA form, the CDR3 reads TGTGCCAGCAGCTTAGCGGCGGGAGCCAATGAGCAGTTCTTC.

The count of this clone is one. The V and J genes are TRBV6-5 and TRBJ2-7; D possibly corresponds to TRBD2 (5 bases). The CDR3 totals 14 residues. Germline V gives CDR1 MNHEY, CDR2 SVGAGI. V was shortened by 0 bases and J by 2 bases, with 8 bases between the two germline ends. CDR3 sequence (DNA): TGTGCCAGCAGTTACTCCAGCGGCACCTACGAGCAGTACTTC. It translates to CASSYSSGTYEQYF.

A remark on this clone: At the DNA level, this CDR3 is encoded by other sequences in the same sample as well. The CDR3 loop is CSVEPGQGRGETQYF. CDR3 DNA sequence: TGCAGCGTTGAACCGGGACAGGGTCGAGGAGAGACCCAGTACTTC. This chain joins TRBV29-1 and TRBJ2-5; TRBD1 agrees at 9 bases. The V gene end was trimmed by 2 bases and the J gene end by 4 bases; junction bases not matched to a gene: 8. Germline V gene lookup returns CDR1 SQVTM and CDR2 ANQGSEA. The CDR3 spans 15 residues.

J is TRBJ1-5 and V is TRBV19, with D possibly TRBD1 on 6 matching bases. CDR3 length: 13 residues. Germline CDR1 LNHDA, CDR2 SQIVND (reference sequence). V dropped 8 bases and J dropped 2 bases, with 10 bases sitting between them. This CDR3 reads CASRGAGNQPQHF. In DNA, the CDR3 is TGTGCCAGTCGGGGGGCCGGCAATCAGCCCCAGCATTTT.

This clone was counted only a few times. The J gene is TRBJ2-6, the V gene TRBV18; 9 bases agree with TRBD1. CDR1 and CDR2 (germline): KGHSH, LQKENI. V lost 3 bases and J lost 0; bases outside the gene matches: 6. This CDR3 contains 18 residues. CDR3 protein: CASSPPDRGLSGANVLTF. The CDR3 DNA reads TGTGCCAGCTCACCCCCGGACAGGGGCCTCTCTGGGGCCAACGTCCTGACTTTC.